This TCR beta chain is drawn from a study of spatial heterogeneity in lung cancer. This sample's time point: sample taken at primary tumor resection. One entry per CDR3 protein results from TCRdb running MiXCR on the 5' RACE reads. The sample lists about 2,800 distinct CDR3 sequences, around 8% seen once, with about a fifth in the top ten. This clonotype was obtained from a male donor with early-stage non-small cell lung cancer. Sequenced material: normal lung tissue next to the tumor, taken at surgery.

The CDR3 loop is CASSLGFNQPQHF. CDR3 DNA sequence: TGTGCCAGCAGCTTGGGTTTTAATCAGCCCCAGCATTTT. V gene TRBV11-2 combines with J gene TRBJ1-5; unclear D gene. CDR3 size: 13 residues. The germline V gene encodes CDR1 SGHAT and CDR2 FQNNGV. The V and J ends lost 3 bases and 4 bases respectively, with 7 bases between them.